The rows below give T cell receptor beta chains drawn from one sample of a study of regulatory T cells in long-lasting Graves disease. In TCRdb, the multiplex PCR reads were re-called with MiXCR into one record per CDR3 protein. The table includes 500,000 to 700,000 distinct CDR3 sequences, about 32% detected once. The source was peripheral blood mononuclear cells (PBMCs), collected when the disease was refractory, from a patient treated with antithyroid drugs. The receptors shown here come from a female donor with Graves disease. The CDR3 runs from the conserved cysteine through the conserved F or W. The D gene is left open where the match is weak. Clone size is given for some rows only: seen once, a few or many times, or a class if the clone is expanded.

length,D,size,V,J,DNA,CDR3
14,-,few,TRBV19,TRBJ1-1,TGTGCCAGTAGTATTGGGGGCCCGTTCACTGAAGCTTTCTTT,CASSIGGPFTEAFF
14,TRBD1,-,TRBV28,TRBJ1-2,TGTGCCGCCAACCCGGGACAGGCGAACTATGGCTACACCTTC,CAANPGQANYGYTF
15,-,many,TRBV12-3/TRBV12-4,TRBJ1-5,TGTGCCAGCAGACTAGGGGGGATTAGCAATCAGCCCCAGCATTTT,CASRLGGISNQPQHF
14,-,-,TRBV19,TRBJ1-1,TGTGCCAGTAGTAAGGGGACAACGAACACTGAAGCTTTCTTT,CASSKGTTNTEAFF
13,-,-,TRBV20-1,TRBJ2-1,TGCAGTGCTAGAACCCAATTTACCGGCGAGCAGTTCTTC,CSARTQFTGEQFF
15,TRBD1,few,TRBV4-2,TRBJ1-6,TGTGCCAGCAGCCAAGTCGGACAGGGGAATTCACCCCTCCACTTT,CASSQVGQGNSPLHF
13,-,many,TRBV9,TRBJ1-1,TGTGCCAGCAGCGTGAGGGGGAACACTGAAGCTTTCTTT,CASSVRGNTEAFF
16,-,few,TRBV6-1,TRBJ2-2,TGTGCCAGCAGTGCCACAGGGTGGGAGAACACCGGGGAGCTGTTTTTT,CASSATGWENTGELFF
13,-,few,TRBV6-1,TRBJ1-2,TGTGCCAGCACCGAAGGGGGACACTATGGCTACACCTTC,CASTEGGHYGYTF
12,-,few,TRBV28,TRBJ2-3,TGTGCCTGCAGTGACCCCACAGATACGCAGTATTTT,CACSDPTDTQYF
15,-,few,TRBV29-1,TRBJ1-2,TGCAGCGTTGAACCCACTCTGTTGGGGGCGAGTGGCTACACCTTC,CSVEPTLLGASGYTF
13,-,-,TRBV29-1,TRBJ1-2,TGCAGCGTTTTCGGGGGGACGGACTATGGCTACACCTTC,CSVFGGTDYGYTF
13,-,-,TRBV20-1,TRBJ1-1,TGCAGTGCTAGTATTATGTTGAACACTGAAGCTTTCTTT,CSASIMLNTEAFF
13,-,many,TRBV7-2,TRBJ2-7,TGTGCCAGCAGCCCAGTCCTGTACTCCGAGCAGTACTTC,CASSPVLYSEQYF
15,TRBD1,-,TRBV28,TRBJ1-1,TGTGCCAGCAGTTTAACTTCCGGGACAGGGGATGAAGCTTTCTTT,CASSLTSGTGDEAFF
15,-,-,TRBV20-1,TRBJ2-3,TGCAGTGCTAGAGATTTCGGGATAGTGACAGATACGCAGTATTTT,CSARDFGIVTDTQYF
13,-,-,TRBV19,TRBJ1-2,TGTGCCAGCGTTGGACAGAAGCATCATGGCTACACCTTC,CASVGQKHHGYTF
15,-,-,TRBV5-1,TRBJ1-4,TGCGCCAGCAGCTTCTCGAGGCAAAGGAATGAAAAACTGTTTTTT,CASSFSRQRNEKLFF
14,-,-,TRBV12-5,TRBJ1-2,TGTGCTAGTGGTTTGGCGGAGACAGTCTATGGCTACACCTTC,CASGLAETVYGYTF
15,-,many,TRBV28,TRBJ1-6,TGTGCCAGCAGTTTTATGTCAGGGTATAATTCACCCCTCCACTTT,CASSFMSGYNSPLHF
15,-,few,TRBV24-1,TRBJ2-5,TGTGCCACCAGTGATCCCCGGGACTTCCAAGAGACCCAGTACTTC,CATSDPRDFQETQYF
13,TRBD1,-,TRBV6-1,TRBJ1-5,TGTGCCACCGACAGGGTTAGCAATCAGCCCCAGCATTTT,CATDRVSNQPQHF
16,-,-,TRBV11-2,TRBJ2-7,TGTGCCAGCAGCTTATGGCTAGCGCTGAGCTCCTACGAGCAGTACTTC,CASSLWLALSSYEQYF
13,-,few,TRBV12-3/TRBV12-4,TRBJ1-2,TGTGCCAGCCACAATAGGGGAAGTGGTGGCTACACCTTC,CASHNRGSGGYTF
13,-,once,TRBV5-4,TRBJ1-3,TGTGCCAGCAGCTTTAGAGGTGGAAACACCATATATTTT,CASSFRGGNTIYF
14,-,-,TRBV28,TRBJ1-5,TGTGCCAGCAGTTTGGGGGAGGTCGGGCAGCCCCAGCATTTT,CASSLGEVGQPQHF
17,-,few,TRBV2,TRBJ1-3,TGTGCCAGCAATCTCTTGGGGGAGAGGGGATCTGGAAACACCATATATTTT,CASNLLGERGSGNTIYF
16,-,-,TRBV19,TRBJ2-2,TGTGCCAGTAGACCATCCGGGACGGGCGACGGCGGGGAGCTGTTTTTT,CASRPSGTGDGGELFF
11,-,-,TRBV2,TRBJ2-7,TGTGCCAGCAGTACGGACCCAAAAAATACTTTC,CASSTDPKNTF
13,TRBD1,-,TRBV29-1,TRBJ2-7,TGCAGCGTTGGGACAGGGGAAGACTACGAGCAGTACTTC,CSVGTGEDYEQYF
15,TRBD2,-,TRBV7-8,TRBJ2-5,TGTGCCAGCAGCTTAGGGGGAGGGCCTGAAGAGACCCAGTACTTC,CASSLGGGPEETQYF
15,TRBD1,many,TRBV5-1,TRBJ1-1,TGCGCCAGCAGCCGACCCAGACAGGGAGGAACTGAAGCTTTCTTT,CASSRPRQGGTEAFF
14,-,few,TRBV6-2/TRBV6-3,TRBJ1-5,TGTGCCAGCAGTGAACCGGGGCCGAGGCAGCCCCAGCATTTT,CASSEPGPRQPQHF
14,-,many,TRBV9,TRBJ2-2,TGTGCCAGCAGCGTAGCTAGCTCCGGCGGGGAGCTGTTTTTT,CASSVASSGGELFF
15,TRBD1,-,TRBV3-1,TRBJ1-4,TGTGCCAGCAGCCAAACCGGGACAGGGGGAGAAAAACTGTTTTTT,CASSQTGTGGEKLFF
14,-,-,TRBV6-5,TRBJ2-7,TGTGCCAGCAGTTACGGACTATCTTCCTACGAGCAGTACTTC,CASSYGLSSYEQYF
15,TRBD1,few,TRBV20-1,TRBJ1-5,TGCAGTGCTAGAGATCCAGGGGGGGGCAATCAGCCCCAGCATTTT,CSARDPGGGNQPQHF
16,-,-,TRBV7-6,TRBJ2-2,TGTGCCAGCAGCTTAACGTGGGTTGGGGACACCGGGGAGCTGTTTTTT,CASSLTWVGDTGELFF
14,-,-,TRBV7-6,TRBJ1-1,TGTGCCAGCAGCTTGGATCTTGAAGAGACTGAAGCTTTCTTT,CASSLDLEETEAFF
14,-,few,TRBV15,TRBJ2-5,TGTGCCACCAGCAGGACGGGGGCACGGGAGACCCAGTACTTC,CATSRTGARETQYF
13,-,few,TRBV20-1,TRBJ1-1,TGCAGTGCTAGGCGAACGTTGAACACTGAAGCTTTCTTT,CSARRTLNTEAFF
14,-,-,TRBV19,TRBJ1-1,TGTGCCAGTAGGGTCGGGACACAAAACACTGAAGCTTTCTTT,CASRVGTQNTEAFF
16,-,many,TRBV11-2,TRBJ1-2,TGTGCCAGCAGCTTAGTGCAGGGAGGAAACTACTATGGCTACACCTTC,CASSLVQGGNYYGYTF
16,-,few,TRBV11-2,TRBJ2-1,TGTGCCAGCAGCTCAACCACCCGGAACGGCCACAATGAGCAGTTCTTC,CASSSTTRNGHNEQFF
14,-,few,TRBV28,TRBJ1-5,TGTGCCAGCAGACCACAGGGTTTTGGACAGCCCCAGCATTTT,CASRPQGFGQPQHF
14,TRBD2,few,TRBV27,TRBJ2-1,TGTGCCAGCACTAACGGGAGGGCCCGGAATGAGCAGTTCTTC,CASTNGRARNEQFF
14,-,-,TRBV11-2,TRBJ1-1,TGTGCCAGCAGCTTGGGGGGGCCGTGGACTGAAGCTTTCTTT,CASSLGGPWTEAFF